The text below deals with one T cell receptor beta chain. Stated time point: pretreatment peripheral blood. This entry comes from a study of PD-L1 blockade in urothelial cancer. The overall study: In the patient group, most of the roughly 30 were males with bladder-origin urothelial cancer. There were a median of around 140,000 T cells in blood samples.

Data came from immunoSEQ multiplex PCR; TCRdb stores just in-frame clones and leaves some out. Of some 74,000 clones listed, just under 85% are singletons. Germline CDR1 reads SGHVS; CDR2 reads FQNEAQ. Trimming removed 1 base from V and 5 bases from J; junction bases left unmatched: 4. The CDR3 runs to 15 residues. The specimen was PBMCs, collected around atezolizumab (anti-PD-L1) treatment. The chain carries TRBV7-8 and TRBJ1-4, with 7 bases lining up with TRBD1. This receptor was taken from a man between 35 and 55 years old with urothelial cancer. CDR3 loop: CASSLEAGGNEKLFF. CDR3 nucleotide sequence: TGTGCCAGCAGCTTAGAGGCAGGGGGGAATGAAAAACTGTTTTTT.